These 25 T cell receptor beta chains came from one sample sequenced in a study of cytomegalovirus exposure and HLA in healthy donors (dated by TCRdb to about 2017). Library preparation was by the immunoSEQ multiplex PCR assay. For the multiplex PCR, a mixture combining 60 forward primers for TCR Vbeta segments and 13 reverse primers for TCR Jbeta segments was used. The table was pulled from immuneACCESS by TCRdb, which kept in-frame rearrangements only. Such tables lose some clones; where checked, under half of the loss comes from unresolved V genes, and the rest has no known cause. The sample table records some 150,000 clones; 60% to 85% of these occur just once. Less than 2% of the sample belongs to the ten largest clones. What was sequenced was PBMCs. These TCRs come from a female donor in good health and CMV-seropositive.

This chain joins TRBV5-4 and TRBJ2-1; 7 bases map to TRBD1. CDR1 is SGHNT and CDR2 is YYREEE in the germline V gene (reference sequence). This CDR3 region has 15 residues. Germline trimming cut 0 bases from V and 6 bases from J; bases unmatched to any gene: 6. CDR3 sequence reads: CASSLVGRGLNEQFF. The CDR3 nucleotides read TGTGCCAGCAGCTTGGTTGGAAGGGGGCTCAATGAGCAGTTCTTC.

CDR3 region: CASSSKPSGGLNEQFF. Written as DNA, the CDR3 is TGTGCCAGCAGCTCAAAACCTAGCGGGGGTCTAAATGAGCAGTTCTTC. This chain connects TRBV7-9 to TRBJ2-1; 10 nucleotides match TRBD2. J was trimmed by 7 bases and V by 4 bases; bases with no gene match: 10. Germline loops: CDR1 SEHNR, CDR2 FQNEAQ (reference sequence). This CDR3 spans 16 amino acids.

This clone was observed a single time. This chain joins TRBV18 and TRBJ1-4; 9 bases align to TRBD1. With V trimmed by 3 bases and J by 5 bases, 7 bases remained unmatched. The CDR3 is 16 amino acids. Germline CDR1 and CDR2: KGHSH and LQKENI. CDR3 sequence: CASSPRTGEGNEKLFF. Here the CDR3 DNA reads TGTGCCAGCTCACCGCGGACAGGGGAGGGGAATGAAAAACTGTTTTTT.

V is TRBV28 and J is TRBJ1-2, with 7 bases fitting TRBD1. Germline CDR1 is MDHEN and CDR2 is SYDVKM. This CDR3 is 15 amino acids long. The junction had 14 bases not matched to a gene; V was cut back by 8 bases and J by 5 bases. This CDR3 is CASEGGAVASYGYTF. In DNA form, the CDR3 reads TGTGCCAGCGAAGGGGGCGCGGTAGCATCGTATGGCTACACCTTC.

This chain joins TRBV29-1 and TRBJ1-1; TRBD1 is a possible D gene (6 bases). This CDR3 contains 12 residues. The V and J ends lost 5 bases and 2 bases respectively, with 9 bases between them. Germline CDR1 reads SQVTM; CDR2 reads ANQGSEA. The CDR3 DNA reads as TGCAGCGTTCAGGGGCCAAACACTGAAGCTTTCTTT. Translating it yields CSVQGPNTEAFF.

This clone was recorded only once. The chain couples TRBV27 to TRBJ2-1; 8 bases fit TRBD1. Germline CDR1 is MNHEY and CDR2 is SMNVEV (reference sequence). V lost 8 bases and J lost 5; bases outside the gene matches: 5. This CDR3 comprises 13 residues. CDR3 coding DNA: TGTGCCAGCGCCGGGACAGGTAACAATGAGCAGTTCTTC. It is translated as CASAGTGNNEQFF.

This sequence joins TRBV7-3 and TRBJ1-1, with TRBD1 identical over 7 bases. Germline loops: CDR1 SGHTA, CDR2 FQGTGA. V dropped 4 bases and J dropped 11; count of bases not matched to a gene: 10. CDR3 length: 13 residues. DNA of the CDR3: TGTGCCAGCAGCTCCACAGGGGACGTGGGGGCTTTCTTT. Translated, it gives CASSSTGDVGAFF.

The chain carries TRBV5-1 and TRBJ2-2; 7 nucleotides align to TRBD2. This CDR3 contains 16 residues. The V gene's germline CDR1 is SGHRS and CDR2 YFSETQ. Trimming cost V 4 bases and J 7 bases; bases outside gene matches: 13. The CDR3 coding sequence is TGCGCCAGCAGCCCCGGCGCGGCGGGAGAAGGCGGGGAGCTGTTTTTT. Amino acid sequence: CASSPGAAGEGGELFF.

The V and J genes are TRBV5-4 and TRBJ1-4; D remains ambiguous. Trimming pared 5 bases from V and 0 bases from J, leaving 14 bases between. Germline lookup yields CDR1 SGHNT and CDR2 YYREEE (reference sequence). The CDR3 extends over 16 amino acids. This chain's CDR3 is CASSSTGSATNEKLFF. In nucleotides, the CDR3 is TGTGCCAGCAGTTCTACCGGGAGTGCAACTAATGAAAAACTGTTTTTT.

The chain has TRBV6-5 and TRBJ1-1, with a weak D call TRBD1 (5 bases). Germline loops: CDR1 MNHEY, CDR2 SVGAGI. Trimming took off 8 bases at V and 7 bases at J, with 17 bases between the two ends. This CDR3 comprises 13 residues. CDR3 DNA sequence: TGTGCCAGCCGAAGGGGAAGTTCTCTTGAAGCTTTCTTT. It translates to CASRRGSSLEAFF.

The CDR3 loop reads CASSKSTDREDTEAFF. The CDR3 DNA follows: TGTGCCAGCAGCAAATCCACGGACAGGGAGGACACTGAAGCTTTCTTT. The V gene is TRBV21-1, the J gene TRBJ1-1; TRBD1 reflects the table's D call only, with no check against the DNA. TRBV21-1 is deemed a pseudogene. This CDR3 has 16 residues.

This chain uses TRBV9 with TRBJ2-7; TRBD2 aligns across 8 bases. CDR1 is SGDLS, CDR2 YYNGEE, per germline. CDR3 length: 16 amino acids. V lost 3 bases to trimming and J lost 1 base; unmatched junction nucleotides: 9. Here the CDR3 DNA reads TGTGCCAGCAGCGGGGGGAGCGGGAGCCCTTCCTACGAGCAGTACTTC. Its translation: CASSGGSGSPSYEQYF.

In its sample, this clone was seen once. The rearrangement joins TRBV7-9 to TRBJ1-1, with 8 bases aligning to TRBD1. Unmatched junction bases numbered 5, after V lost 4 bases and J lost 4 bases. This CDR3 spans 14 amino acids. Germline V CDR1 and CDR2: SEHNR, FQNEAQ (reference sequence). CDR3 protein: CASSSDRGGTEAFF. The CDR3, as DNA: TGTGCCAGCAGCTCTGACAGGGGAGGCACTGAAGCTTTCTTT.

The table lists this clone with a few counts. The CDR3 spells CASSPQGTGANVLTF. The DNA of the CDR3 is TGTGCCAGCAGCCCACAGGGTACTGGGGCCAACGTCCTGACTTTC. The chain couples TRBV27 to TRBJ2-6, with a weak D call TRBD1 (6 bases). Per germline, CDR1 MNHEY and CDR2 SMNVEV (reference sequence). The CDR3 spans 15 residues. V shed 6 bases and J shed 2 bases, with 11 bases lying between them.

The genes are TRBV11-2 and TRBJ2-1; TRBD1 agrees at 7 bases. Germline V gives CDR1 SGHAT, CDR2 FQNNGV. There are 14 residues in the CDR3. The J segment lost 5 bases and the V segment lost 7 bases, leaving 8 bases of the junction unmatched. CDR3 nucleotide sequence: TGTGCCAGCACCAGGGGGTCCCCCAACAATGAGCAGTTCTTC. This gives the protein CASTRGSPNNEQFF.

The V gene is TRBV19, the J gene TRBJ2-7; TRBD2 agrees at 10 bases. The CDR3 extends over 15 amino acids. Germline V gene lookup returns CDR1 LNHDA and CDR2 SQIVND (reference sequence). The V and J ends lost 5 bases and 1 base, in that order; junction bases with no gene match: 5. Here the CDR3 DNA reads TGTGCCAGTAGTGCGCGGACTAGCGGTTCCTACGAGCAGTACTTC. It translates to CASSARTSGSYEQYF. Combining the CDR3 with reference TRBV19 and TRBJ2-7 gives the whole variable domain DGGITQSPKYLFRKEGQNVTLSCEQNLNHDAMYWYRQDPGQGLRLIYYSQIVNDFQKGDIAEGYSVSREKKESFPLTVTSAQKNPTAFYLCASSARTSGSYEQYFGPGTRLTVT.

Details on this clone: Distinct nucleotide sequences in the sample also encode this CDR3. The genes are TRBV5-1 and TRBJ2-7, with D maybe TRBD2 (5 bases). Germline V gene sequence: CDR1 SGHRS, CDR2 YFSETQ. Trimming pared 4 bases from V and 5 bases from J, leaving 25 bases between. This CDR3 spans 17 amino acids. CDR3 in amino acids: CASSLGPLNREMHEQYF. The DNA of the CDR3 is TGCGCCAGCAGCCTGGGCCCCCTTAACCGGGAAATGCACGAGCAGTACTTC. Full variable domain (missing parts from reference TRBV5-1 and TRBJ2-7): KAGVTQTPRYLIKTRGQQVTLSCSPISGHRSVSWYQQTPGQGLQFLFEYFSETQRNKGNFPGRFSGRQFSNSRSEMNVSTLELGDSALYLCASSLGPLNREMHEQYFGPGTRLTVT.

The V and J genes are TRBV7-7 and TRBJ2-3; TRBD2 is a possible D gene (5 bases). CDR3 length: 15 residues. Germline V gene sequence: CDR1 SSHAT, CDR2 FNYEAQ (reference sequence). V was pared by 5 bases and J by 1 base, with 13 bases between. The CDR3 sequence is CASSPLGVGTDTQYF. The CDR3 bases are TGTGCCAGCAGCCCCCTCGGGGTTGGCACAGATACGCAGTATTTT.

J is TRBJ1-6 and V is TRBV11-2; D might be TRBD1 (6 bases). Germline V gene sequence: CDR1 SGHAT, CDR2 FQNNGV. V was clipped by 3 bases and J by 12 bases, with 12 bases between them. The CDR3 length is 13 residues. The CDR3 spells CASSFTGRQPLHF. CDR3 DNA: TGTGCCAGCAGCTTTACAGGGCGTCAACCCCTCCACTTT.

This clone was observed a single time. The rearrangement uses TRBV10-3 and TRBJ2-7; 7 nucleotides align to TRBD1. The ends lost 10 bases at V and 0 bases at J; junction bases unmatched: 6. CDR3 length equals 13 residues. Germline V gene lookup returns CDR1 ENHRY and CDR2 SYGVKD. This chain's CDR3 is CATGTVSSYEQYF. Written as DNA, the CDR3 is TGTGCCACAGGGACAGTTAGCTCCTACGAGCAGTACTTC.

CDR3 in amino acids: CASSQDGSRRHEQYF. The CDR3 DNA is TGTGCCAGCAGCCAAGATGGGTCCAGGCGACACGAGCAGTACTTC. J is TRBJ2-7 and V is TRBV14; D is undetermined. This CDR3 is built from 15 residues. Germline loops: CDR1 SGHDN, CDR2 FVKESK. Trimming cost V 0 bases and J 5 bases, with 14 bases left between them. Full variable domain (missing parts from reference TRBV14 and TRBJ2-7): EAGVTQFPSHSVIEKGQTVTLRCDPISGHDNLYWYRRVMGKEIKFLLHFVKESKQDESGMPNNRFLAERTGGTYSTLKVQPAELEDSGVYFCASSQDGSRRHEQYFGPGTRLTVT.

This chain uses TRBV23-1 with TRBJ2-2, with D perhaps matching TRBD2 (5 bases). TRBV23-1 is annotated as an ORF whose role is uncertain. The CDR3 contains 19 residues. Trimming left V 7 bases short and J 0 bases short, with 24 bases between. The CDR3 DNA sequence: TGCGCCAGCATCTTGGCTACGAACGGGATTTCGACGAACACCGGGGAGCTGTTTTTT. Translated: CASILATNGISTNTGELFF.

The CDR3 sequence: CASSVTGGEAQQYF. CDR3 DNA: TGTGCCAGCTCAGTCACAGGGGGCGAGGCTCAGCAGTACTTC. The rearrangement uses TRBV18 and TRBJ2-7; TRBD1 matches 9 bases. Germline CDR1 KGHSH, CDR2 LQKENI. The CDR3 runs 14 residues. V lost 5 bases to trimming and J lost 8 bases; unmatched junction nucleotides: 10.

The rearrangement uses TRBV30 and TRBJ2-2, with 10 nucleotides matching TRBD1. CDR3 length: 14 amino acids. Germline V lookup: CDR1 GTSNPN, CDR2 SVGIG (reference sequence). The trim removed 4 bases at V and 3 bases at J, leaving 2 bases unmatched. In DNA form, the CDR3 reads TGTGCCTGGAAGGGACAGGGGTACACCGGGGAGCTGTTTTTT. This sequence encodes CAWKGQGYTGELFF.

The V gene is TRBV7-3, the J gene TRBJ2-3; 11 bases map to TRBD2. V gave up 0 bases and J gave up 10 bases; unmatched junction bases: 3. CDR1 SGHTA and CDR2 FQGTGA come from the germline V gene. This CDR3 has 14 amino acids. Here the CDR3 reads CASSLTLAGDSQYF. DNA of the CDR3: TGTGCCAGCAGCTTAACACTAGCGGGAGACTCGCAGTATTTT.